This T cell receptor beta chain was identified in a study of technical replicates of blood from a few donors. The data were produced by immunoSEQ multiplex PCR, yet TCRdb's version contains in-frame clones alone and is incomplete. The sample carries 87,000 or so clones, about 90% recorded once. Germline V gene lookup returns CDR1 MRHNA and CDR2 SNTAGT. The CDR3 totals 15 residues. V lost 6 bases and J 3 bases, leaving 12 bases between the germline ends. The J gene is TRBJ1-6, the V gene TRBV6-4; TRBD1 is a possible D gene (6 bases). The sequencing sample was made of T cells isolated from PBMCs. The origin of this receptor is a human donor in good health. CDR3 in DNA: TGTGCCAGCAGCTTGAGGGGGGGCTATAATTCACCCCTCCACTTT. Translating it yields CASSLRGGYNSPLHF.